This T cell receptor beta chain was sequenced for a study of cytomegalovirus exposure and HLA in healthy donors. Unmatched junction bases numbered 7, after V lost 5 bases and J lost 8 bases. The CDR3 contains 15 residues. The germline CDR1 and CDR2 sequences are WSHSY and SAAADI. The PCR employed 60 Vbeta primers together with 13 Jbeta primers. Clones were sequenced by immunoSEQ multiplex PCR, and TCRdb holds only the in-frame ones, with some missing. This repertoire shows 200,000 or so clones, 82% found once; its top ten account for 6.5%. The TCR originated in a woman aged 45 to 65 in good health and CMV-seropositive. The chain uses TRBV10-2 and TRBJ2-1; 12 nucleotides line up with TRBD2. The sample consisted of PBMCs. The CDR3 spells CASSLAGGPGDEQFF. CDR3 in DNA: TGCGCCAGCAGTCTAGCGGGAGGGCCGGGGGATGAGCAGTTCTTC.